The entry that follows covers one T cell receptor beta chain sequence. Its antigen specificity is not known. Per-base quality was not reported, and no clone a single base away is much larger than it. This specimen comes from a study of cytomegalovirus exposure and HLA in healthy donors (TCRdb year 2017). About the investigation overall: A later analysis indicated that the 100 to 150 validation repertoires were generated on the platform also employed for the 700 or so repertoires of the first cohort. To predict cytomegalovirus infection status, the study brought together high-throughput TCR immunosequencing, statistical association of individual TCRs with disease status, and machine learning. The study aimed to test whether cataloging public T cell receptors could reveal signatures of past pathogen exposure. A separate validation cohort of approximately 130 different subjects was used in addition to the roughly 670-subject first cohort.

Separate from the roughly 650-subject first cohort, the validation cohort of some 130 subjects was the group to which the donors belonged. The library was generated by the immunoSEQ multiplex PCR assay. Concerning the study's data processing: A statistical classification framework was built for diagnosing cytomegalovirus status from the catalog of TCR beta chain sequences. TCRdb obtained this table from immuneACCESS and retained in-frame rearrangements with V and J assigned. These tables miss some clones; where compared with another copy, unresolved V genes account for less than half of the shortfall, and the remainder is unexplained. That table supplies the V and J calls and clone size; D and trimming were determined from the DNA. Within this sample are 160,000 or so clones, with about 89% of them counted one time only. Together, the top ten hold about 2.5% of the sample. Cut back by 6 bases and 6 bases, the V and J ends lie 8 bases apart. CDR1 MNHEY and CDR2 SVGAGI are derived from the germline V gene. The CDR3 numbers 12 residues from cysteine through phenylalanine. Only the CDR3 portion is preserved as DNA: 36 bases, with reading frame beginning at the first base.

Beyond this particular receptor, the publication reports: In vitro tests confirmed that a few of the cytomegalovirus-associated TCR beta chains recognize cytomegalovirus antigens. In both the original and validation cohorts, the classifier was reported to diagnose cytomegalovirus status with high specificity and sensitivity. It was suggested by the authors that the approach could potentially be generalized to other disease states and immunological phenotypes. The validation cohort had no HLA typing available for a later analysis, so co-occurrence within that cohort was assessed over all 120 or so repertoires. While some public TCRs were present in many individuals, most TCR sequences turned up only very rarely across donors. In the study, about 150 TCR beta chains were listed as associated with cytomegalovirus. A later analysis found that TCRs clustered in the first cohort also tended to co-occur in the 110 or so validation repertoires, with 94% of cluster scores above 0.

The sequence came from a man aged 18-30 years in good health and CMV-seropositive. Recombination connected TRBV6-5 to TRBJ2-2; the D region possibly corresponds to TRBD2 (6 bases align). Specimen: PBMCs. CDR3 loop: CASSGSPGELFF. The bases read TGTGCCAGCAGCGGGAGCCCCGGGGAGCTGTTTTTT.